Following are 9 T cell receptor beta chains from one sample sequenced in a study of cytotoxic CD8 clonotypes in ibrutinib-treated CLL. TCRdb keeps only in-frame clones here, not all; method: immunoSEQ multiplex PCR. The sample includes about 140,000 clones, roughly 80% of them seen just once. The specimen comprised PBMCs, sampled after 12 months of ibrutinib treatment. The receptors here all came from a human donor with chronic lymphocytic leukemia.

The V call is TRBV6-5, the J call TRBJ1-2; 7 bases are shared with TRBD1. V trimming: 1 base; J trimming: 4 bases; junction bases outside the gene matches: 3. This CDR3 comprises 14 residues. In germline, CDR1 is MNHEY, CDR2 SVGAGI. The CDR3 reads CASSYWTGSYGYTF. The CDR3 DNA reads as TGTGCCAGCAGTTACTGGACAGGATCCTATGGCTACACCTTC.

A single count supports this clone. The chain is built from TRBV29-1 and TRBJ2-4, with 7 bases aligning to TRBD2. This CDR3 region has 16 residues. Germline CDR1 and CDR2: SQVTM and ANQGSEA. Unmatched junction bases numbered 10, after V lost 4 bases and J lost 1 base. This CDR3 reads CSVVLAAFSAKNIQYF. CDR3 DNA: TGCAGCGTTGTGCTAGCGGCCTTTTCGGCCAAAAACATTCAGTACTTC.

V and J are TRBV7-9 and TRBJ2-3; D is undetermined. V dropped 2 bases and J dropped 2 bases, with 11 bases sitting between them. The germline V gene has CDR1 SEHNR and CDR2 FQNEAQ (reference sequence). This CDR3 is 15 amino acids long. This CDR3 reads CASSLIGVDTDTQYF. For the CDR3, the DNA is TGTGCCAGCAGCTTAATTGGGGTAGACACAGATACGCAGTATTTT.

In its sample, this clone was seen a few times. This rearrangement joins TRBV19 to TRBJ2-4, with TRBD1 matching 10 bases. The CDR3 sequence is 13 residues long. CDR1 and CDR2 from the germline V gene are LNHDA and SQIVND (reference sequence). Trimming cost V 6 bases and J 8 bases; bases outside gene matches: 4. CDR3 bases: TGTGCCAGTAGCTCGACAGGGGGCGACATTCAGTACTTC. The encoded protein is CASSSTGGDIQYF. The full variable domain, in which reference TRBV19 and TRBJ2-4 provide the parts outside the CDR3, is DGGITQSPKYLFRKEGQNVTLSCEQNLNHDAMYWYRQDPGQGLRLIYYSQIVNDFQKGDIAEGYSVSREKKESFPLTVTSAQKNPTAFYLCASSSTGGDIQYFGAGTRLSVL.

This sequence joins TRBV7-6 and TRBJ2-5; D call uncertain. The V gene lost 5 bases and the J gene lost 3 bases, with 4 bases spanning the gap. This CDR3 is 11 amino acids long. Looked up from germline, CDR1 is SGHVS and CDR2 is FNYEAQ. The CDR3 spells CASSAEETQYF. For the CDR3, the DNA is TGTGCCAGCAGCGCCGAAGAGACCCAGTACTTC.

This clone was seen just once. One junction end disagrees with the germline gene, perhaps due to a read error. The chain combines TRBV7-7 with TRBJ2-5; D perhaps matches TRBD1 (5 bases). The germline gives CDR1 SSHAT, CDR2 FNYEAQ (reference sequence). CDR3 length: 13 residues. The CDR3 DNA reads TGTGCTAGCAGCTTAGACAGTCAAGAGACCCAGTACTTC. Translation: CASSLDSQETQYF. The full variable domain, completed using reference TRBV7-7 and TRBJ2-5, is GAGVSQSPRYKVTKRGQDVTLRCDPISSHATLYWYQQALGQGPEFLTYFNYEAQPDKSGLPSDRFSAERPEGSISTLTIQRTEQRDSAMYRCASSLDSQETQYFGPGTRLLVL.

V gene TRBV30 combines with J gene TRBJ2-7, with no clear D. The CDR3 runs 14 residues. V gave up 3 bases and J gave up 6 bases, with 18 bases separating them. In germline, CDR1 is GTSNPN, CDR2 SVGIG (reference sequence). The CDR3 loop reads CAWRPQVPGREQYF. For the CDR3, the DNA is TGTGCCTGGAGACCACAAGTACCTGGGCGCGAGCAGTACTTC. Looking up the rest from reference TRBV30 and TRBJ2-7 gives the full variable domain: SQTIHQWPATLVQPVGSPLSLECTVEGTSNPNLYWYRQAAGRGLQLLFYSVGIGQISSEVPQNLSASRPQDRQFILSSKKLLLSDSGFYLCAWRPQVPGREQYFGPGTRLTVT.

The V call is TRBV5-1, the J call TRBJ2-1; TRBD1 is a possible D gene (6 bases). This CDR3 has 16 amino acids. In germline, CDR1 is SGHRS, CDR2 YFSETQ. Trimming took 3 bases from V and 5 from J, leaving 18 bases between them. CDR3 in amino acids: CASSYDPGTRNNEQFF. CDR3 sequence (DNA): TGCGCCAGCAGCTACGACCCCGGGACACGTAACAATGAGCAGTTCTTC.

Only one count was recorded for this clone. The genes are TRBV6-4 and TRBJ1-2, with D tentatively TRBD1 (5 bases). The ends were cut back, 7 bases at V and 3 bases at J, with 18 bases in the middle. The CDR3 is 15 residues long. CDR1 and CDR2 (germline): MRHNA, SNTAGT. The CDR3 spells CASTPTAAGDYGYTF. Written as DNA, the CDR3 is TGTGCCAGCACCCCGACAGCTGCCGGAGACTATGGCTACACCTTC.